This TCR beta chain was sequenced for a study of glioma-infiltrating T cells. This clonotype was counted a few times. What it binds is unknown. V shed 4 bases, J shed 6 bases, and the junction held 6 bases outside the gene matches. There are 13 residues in the CDR3. Per the germline V gene, CDR1 is SGHTA and CDR2 is FQGNSA. Amplification of TCR alpha and beta CDR3 regions from RNA used iRepertoire nested multiplex PCR. MiXCR, applied by TCRdb to the multiplex PCR reads, yields one record per CDR3 protein. The sample records about 210,000 distinct CDR3 sequences, about 32% being singletons. Study-level points and caveats: CDR3 overlap between tissue and blood was very small.

The chain employs TRBV7-2 and TRBJ2-7; the match to TRBD1 covers 7 bases. Sequences were obtained from glioma tissue, nonneoplastic brain tissue, or PBMCs (not recorded which). This receptor was taken from a human donor with low-grade glioma or glioblastoma, undergoing nonglioma brain surgery, or in good health (not recorded which). The CDR3 sequence is CASSWTRGSEQYF. The CDR3, as DNA: TGTGCCAGCAGCTGGACCAGGGGGAGCGAGCAGTACTTC.